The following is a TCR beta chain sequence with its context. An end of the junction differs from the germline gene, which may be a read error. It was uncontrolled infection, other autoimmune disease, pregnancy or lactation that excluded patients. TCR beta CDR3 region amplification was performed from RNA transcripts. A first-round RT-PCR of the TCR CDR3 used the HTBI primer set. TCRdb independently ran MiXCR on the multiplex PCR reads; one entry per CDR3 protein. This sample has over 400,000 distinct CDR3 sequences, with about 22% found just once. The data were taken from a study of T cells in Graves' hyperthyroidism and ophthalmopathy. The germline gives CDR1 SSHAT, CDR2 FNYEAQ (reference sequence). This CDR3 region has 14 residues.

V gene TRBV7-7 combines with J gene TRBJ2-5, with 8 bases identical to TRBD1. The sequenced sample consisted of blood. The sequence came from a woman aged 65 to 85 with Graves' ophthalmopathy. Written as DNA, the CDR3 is TGTGCTAGCAGCCTCGGACAGGGCGACGGGTCCCAGTACTTC. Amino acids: CASSLGQGDGSQYF.